The 16 T cell receptor beta chains below all came from one sample that was sequenced in a study of T cell responses to AZD1222 COVID-19 vaccine. Assay: immunoSEQ multiplex PCR; the TCRdb copy retains only in-frame clones and omits some. The sample holds about 45,000 clones, 70% to 90% seen once. The sequences come from peripheral blood, collected 28 days after the second AZD1222 dose. All receptors come from an adult who received the AZD1222 COVID-19 vaccine.

The chain links TRBV19 to TRBJ1-4; 8 bases align to TRBD1. Unmatched junction bases numbered 6, after V lost 5 bases and J lost 7 bases. The CDR3 extends over 14 amino acids. CDR1 and CDR2 (germline): LNHDA, SQIVND (reference sequence). The chain's CDR3 is CASSETGAGEKLFF. As DNA, the CDR3 is TGTGCCAGTAGTGAGACAGGGGCTGGTGAAAAACTGTTTTTT.

The rearrangement uses TRBV28 and TRBJ2-7; D gene ambiguous. This CDR3 has 12 residues. In germline, CDR1 is MDHEN, CDR2 SYDVKM. The ends were cut back, 5 bases at V and 6 bases at J, with 11 bases in the middle. This CDR3 reads CASSNLQAEQYF. CDR3 DNA sequence: TGTGCCAGCAGTAACCTTCAGGCCGAGCAGTACTTC.

The chain carries TRBV29-1 and TRBJ1-1; D gene uncertain. The V end was cut by 6 bases, the J end by 0 bases, with 14 bases between. This CDR3 region has 14 residues. From germline, CDR1 is SQVTM and CDR2 ANQGSEA. The CDR3 spells CSVLRTAMNTEAFF. Written as DNA, the CDR3 is TGCAGCGTCCTGCGGACGGCGATGAACACTGAAGCTTTCTTT.

The chain couples TRBV5-6 to TRBJ2-3; 8 bases align to TRBD1. The CDR3 contains 16 residues. Losses at the gene ends were 3 bases for V and 3 bases for J; bases not matched to a gene: 9. The germline gives CDR1 SGHDT, CDR2 YYEEEE. CDR3 amino acids: CASSWGGQGATDTQYF. CDR3 in DNA: TGTGCCAGCAGCTGGGGTGGTCAGGGGGCAACAGATACGCAGTATTTT.

V usage is TRBV15 and J usage is TRBJ2-7, with 7 bases identical to TRBD2. The V gene end was trimmed by 0 bases and the J gene end by 1 base; junction bases not matched to a gene: 3. This CDR3 is built from 15 residues. CDR1 and CDR2 (germline): LNHNV, YYDKDF (reference sequence). CDR3 in DNA: TGTGCCACCAGCAGAGAGGGCGGGAGTTCCTACGAGCAGTACTTC. Translation gives CATSREGGSSYEQYF.

The chain joins TRBV3-1 (or the pseudogene TRBV3-2) to TRBJ1-2; D is unclear. There are 13 residues in the CDR3. V lost 4 bases, J lost 5 bases, and 11 bases lay in between. The germline V gene encodes CDR1 LGHDT and CDR2 YNNKEL (reference sequence). Here the CDR3 reads CASSRRTPYGYTF. The CDR3 nucleotides are TGTGCCAGCAGCCGTAGGACTCCGTATGGCTACACCTTC.

The rearrangement links TRBV7-7 to TRBJ2-5; 8 bases map to TRBD1. The length of the CDR3 is 15 residues. Germline V gives CDR1 SSHAT, CDR2 FNYEAQ (reference sequence). V gave up 6 bases and J gave up 4 bases; unmatched junction bases: 10. The chain's CDR3 is CASSPNPGQGETQYF. CDR3 DNA sequence: TGTGCCAGCAGTCCCAACCCTGGACAGGGAGAGACCCAGTACTTC.

This clone was found a few times. The rearrangement uses TRBV4-1 and TRBJ2-2; the match to TRBD1 covers 10 bases. The V and J ends lost 2 bases and 7 bases, in that order; junction bases with no gene match: 13. Germline loops: CDR1 MGHRA, CDR2 YSYEKL. The CDR3 has 18 residues. Written as DNA, the CDR3 is TGCGCCAGCAGCCAATCCGGCGGGGGACAGGGGCGGGTCGGGGAGCTGTTTTTT. Translation: CASSQSGGGQGRVGELFF.

This clone was counted a few times. The V call is TRBV30, the J call TRBJ1-6, with D possibly being TRBD1 (6 bases). V was clipped by 5 bases and J by 6 bases, with 14 bases between them. This CDR3 comprises 14 residues. Germline CDR1 reads GTSNPN; CDR2 reads SVGIG (reference sequence). For the CDR3, the DNA is TGTGCCTGGTCCCTTGAACAGGGTAATTCACCCCTCCACTTT. Amino acids: CAWSLEQGNSPLHF.

V is TRBV11-2 and J is TRBJ2-1; D not resolved. V dropped 0 bases and J dropped 9 bases, with 6 bases sitting between them. CDR3 length equals 12 residues. The germline gives CDR1 SGHAT, CDR2 FQNNGV. The CDR3 region is CASSLEWGEQFF. The CDR3 DNA reads as TGTGCCAGCAGCTTAGAATGGGGTGAGCAGTTCTTC.

This chain joins TRBV21-1 and TRBJ2-5; the table assigns TRBD1, which was not confirmed against the DNA. TRBV21-1 is a recognized pseudogene. The CDR3 has 17 amino acids. The CDR3 here is CASSKTHPNREMETQYF. The CDR3 region has the DNA TGTGCCAGCAGCAAAACCCACCCAAACAGGGAAATGGAGACCCAGTACTTC.

The CDR3 coding sequence is TGCGCCAGCAGGACCGGGACCACTGGAAACACCATATATTTT. Translating it yields CASRTGTTGNTIYF. V and J are TRBV5-1 and TRBJ1-3, with TRBD1 as a possible D gene (5 bases). Germline V lookup: CDR1 SGHRS, CDR2 YFSETQ. This CDR3 is 14 amino acids long. The V and J ends lost 5 bases and 2 bases respectively, with 11 bases between them. The variable domain in full, with the rest retrieved from reference TRBV5-1 and TRBJ1-3, is KAGVTQTPRYLIKTRGQQVTLSCSPISGHRSVSWYQQTPGQGLQFLFEYFSETQRNKGNFPGRFSGRQFSNSRSEMNVSTLELGDSALYLCASRTGTTGNTIYFGEGSWLTVV.

The gene calls are TRBV5-4 and TRBJ1-1; the D gene is possibly TRBD1 (6 bases). V lost 5 bases to trimming and J lost 1 base, with 15 bases between them. The germline CDR1 and CDR2 sequences are SGHNT and YYREEE (reference sequence). CDR3 length: 15 amino acids. CDR3 protein: CASRPTLTGNTEAFF. For the CDR3, the DNA is TGTGCCAGCAGGCCTACTCTGACAGGGAACACTGAAGCTTTCTTT.

The chain links TRBV29-1 to TRBJ2-7; 7 bases are shared with TRBD2. V gave up 0 bases and J gave up 2 bases; unmatched junction bases: 10. Germline-derived CDR1 and CDR2 are SQVTM and ANQGSEA. The CDR3 extends over 16 amino acids. The CDR3 region is CSVEDPGRGHTYEQYF. CDR3 DNA: TGCAGCGTTGAAGATCCGGGGAGGGGCCATACCTACGAGCAGTACTTC.

The table lists this clone with a count of one. V is TRBV7-2 and J is TRBJ2-7; a possible D gene is TRBD2 (6 bases). Germline CDR1 SGHTA, CDR2 FQGNSA. The V gene lost 7 bases and the J gene lost 0 bases, with 10 bases spanning the gap. There are 13 residues in the CDR3. The CDR3 bases are TGTGCCAGCACCCTCGGGGGCTCCTACGAGCAGTACTTC. It is translated as CASTLGGSYEQYF.

The rearrangement joins TRBV28 to TRBJ1-4, with D possibly TRBD1 on 5 matching bases. The CDR3 is 16 residues long. The V gene lost 9 bases and the J gene lost 0 bases, with 17 bases spanning the gap. Germline values: CDR1 MDHEN, CDR2 SYDVKM. The CDR3 DNA reads as TGTGCCAGTAAGACAAGGGGCTCCGCAACTAATGAAAAACTGTTTTTT. It yields the protein CASKTRGSATNEKLFF.